Below are 7 T cell receptor beta chains sequenced from a single sample in a study of chemoradiotherapy in HPV16-positive cancers. Profiling relied on immunoSEQ multiplex PCR, and the TCRdb table lists in-frame clones only, not all of them. Found here are roughly 6,100 clones, 65% to 75% of them singletons; the top ten hold less than 35%. Sequences were derived from tumor tissue, sampled from a patient who underwent chemoradiotherapy. These receptors came from a human donor with HPV-associated anogenital cancer.

The chain carries TRBV5-1 and TRBJ2-2; possibly TRBD1 for D (6 bases). This CDR3 spans 15 amino acids. Germline V gene sequence: CDR1 SGHRS, CDR2 YFSETQ. V dropped 0 bases and J dropped 3 bases, with 9 bases sitting between them. This CDR3 reads CASSLDRVHTGELFF. In nucleotides, the CDR3 is TGCGCCAGCAGCTTGGACAGGGTCCACACCGGGGAGCTGTTTTTT.

The chain uses TRBV6-5 and TRBJ1-2, with D tentatively TRBD1 (6 bases). The CDR3 contains 12 residues. V lost 5 bases, J lost 5 bases, and 9 bases lay in between. CDR1 is MNHEY and CDR2 is SVGAGI in the germline V gene. This chain's CDR3 is CASSAGTYGYTF. The CDR3 nucleotides read TGTGCCAGCAGTGCCGGGACATATGGCTACACCTTC.

This clone showed up just a few times. The genes are TRBV11-3 and TRBJ1-2, with no clear D. The CDR3 runs 13 residues. The V and J ends lost 1 base and 3 bases respectively, with 6 bases between them. In germline, CDR1 is SGHNT, CDR2 YENEEA. The CDR3 DNA sequence: TGTGCCAGCAGCTTAGTGCAGGACTATGGCTACACCTTC. Translation gives CASSLVQDYGYTF.

This chain connects TRBV6-6 to TRBJ1-1; 10 nucleotides match TRBD1. CDR3 size: 14 residues. Germline CDR1 is MNHNY and CDR2 is SVGAGI (reference sequence). V dropped 5 bases and J dropped 4; count of bases not matched to a gene: 4. The DNA for the CDR3 is TGTGCCAGCAGTAGGGGACAGGGGTTCACTGAAGCTTTCTTT. It is translated as CASSRGQGFTEAFF.

The chain joins TRBV30 to TRBJ2-1, with a possible D match to TRBD2 (6 bases). The ends were cut back, 3 bases at V and 6 bases at J, with 9 bases in the middle. This CDR3 comprises 12 residues. The V gene's germline CDR1 is GTSNPN and CDR2 SVGIG (reference sequence). The CDR3 protein is CAWRLGGNEQFF. The CDR3 DNA follows: TGTGCCTGGAGGCTGGGGGGCAATGAGCAGTTCTTC.

This chain joins TRBV7-2 and TRBJ1-5, with TRBD1 matching 7 bases. CDR1 is SGHTA and CDR2 is FQGNSA in the germline V gene. The CDR3 has 16 amino acids. V was clipped by 5 bases and J by 0 bases; unmatched bases: 7. The CDR3 protein is CASSPTTGASNQPQHF. The CDR3 DNA follows: TGTGCCAGCAGCCCCACCACAGGGGCTAGCAATCAGCCCCAGCATTTT. The entire variable domain, with the rest obtained from reference TRBV7-2 and TRBJ1-5, is as follows: GAGVSQSPSNKVTEKGKDVELRCDPISGHTALYWYRQSLGQGLEFLIYFQGNSAPDKSGLPSDRFSAERTGGSVSTLTIQRTQQEDSAVYLCASSPTTGASNQPQHFGDGTRLSIL.

The rearrangement links TRBV7-3 to TRBJ2-2; the D is unclear. The CDR3 runs 14 residues. Trimming took off 2 bases at V and 1 base at J, with 5 bases between the two ends. CDR1 and CDR2 from the germline V gene are SGHTA and FQGTGA. The CDR3 DNA reads as TGTGCCAGCAGCTTATTCCAGAACACCGGGGAGCTGTTTTTT. It specifies CASSLFQNTGELFF.